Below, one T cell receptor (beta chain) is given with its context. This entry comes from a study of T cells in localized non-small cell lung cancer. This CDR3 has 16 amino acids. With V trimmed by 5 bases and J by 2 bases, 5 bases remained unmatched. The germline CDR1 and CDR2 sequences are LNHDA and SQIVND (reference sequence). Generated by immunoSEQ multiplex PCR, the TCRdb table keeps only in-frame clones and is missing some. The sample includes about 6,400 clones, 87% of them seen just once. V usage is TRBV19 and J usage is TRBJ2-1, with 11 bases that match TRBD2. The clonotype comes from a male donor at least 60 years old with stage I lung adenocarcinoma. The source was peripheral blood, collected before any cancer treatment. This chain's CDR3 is CASSGGTSGAYNEQFF. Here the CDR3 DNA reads TGTGCCAGTAGTGGGGGGACTAGCGGCGCCTACAATGAGCAGTTCTTC.